These T cell receptor beta chains were read from a single sample in a study of blood T cell repertoires in COVID-19. Profiling relied on immunoSEQ multiplex PCR, and the TCRdb table lists in-frame clones only, not all of them. This repertoire shows tens of thousands of clones, roughly 82% found once; its top ten account for about 13%. Material: peripheral blood. The source of these receptors is an elderly woman with acute or convalescent COVID-19. Both conserved end residues are part of each CDR3. D genes are given only for firm matches. Only some rows state a clone size, as once, few, many or a class for expanded clones.

D,size,V,J,CDR3,DNA
TRBD2,NA,TRBV11-3,TRBJ2-1,CASSLGGPGGPGYEQFF,TGTGCCAGCAGCTTAGGGGGGCCGGGAGGGCCAGGTTATGAGCAGTTCTTC
NA,NA,TRBV7-2,TRBJ1-5,CASSLAVGGGQPQHF,TGTGCCAGCAGCTTAGCCGTCGGCGGTGGTCAGCCCCAGCATTTT
NA,NA,TRBV2,TRBJ1-5,CASSARPLVGGSNQPQHF,TGTGCCAGCAGTGCAAGGCCACTCGTAGGGGGTAGCAATCAGCCCCAGCATTTT
NA,once,TRBV7-6,TRBJ1-1,CASSSDTYTEAFF,TGTGCCAGCAGCTCGGACACTTACACTGAAGCTTTCTTT
TRBD1,NA,TRBV6-6,TRBJ2-3,CASSPEGAGLSTDTQYF,TGTGCCAGCAGTCCAGAGGGGGCAGGGCTAAGCACAGATACGCAGTATTTT
TRBD1,NA,TRBV6-6,TRBJ1-1,CASSSGGMNTEAFF,TGTGCCAGCAGTTCAGGGGGCATGAACACTGAAGCTTTCTTT
TRBD1,NA,TRBV7-9,TRBJ2-1,CASSFNNPGQGKFF,TGTGCCAGCAGCTTTAACAACCCGGGACAGGGGAAGTTCTTC
NA,NA,TRBV6-5,TRBJ1-6,CASTVEMNSPLHF,TGTGCCAGCACGGTGGAGATGAATTCACCCCTCCACTTT
NA,NA,TRBV6-4,TRBJ1-1,CASSAASRTEAFF,TGTGCCAGCAGTGCGGCTTCGAGGACTGAAGCTTTCTTT
TRBD2,few,TRBV23-1,TRBJ2-7,CASSPGTSGSNEQYF,TGCGCCAGCAGTCCCGGGACTAGCGGGAGTAACGAGCAGTACTTC
NA,NA,TRBV27,TRBJ2-1,CASSPTPGYSNEQFF,TGTGCCAGCAGCCCAACCCCAGGCTACTCCAATGAGCAGTTCTTC
NA,NA,TRBV3-1/TRBV3-2,TRBJ1-1,CASSQAGGSTEAFF,TGTGCCAGCAGCCAAGCGGGGGGTAGCACTGAAGCTTTCTTT
NA,few,TRBV5-4,TRBJ2-2,CASRAGASNTGELFF,TGTGCCAGCAGGGCGGGCGCCTCGAACACCGGGGAGCTGTTTTTT
TRBD1,NA,TRBV7-8,TRBJ1-5,CASRTGTGLSREPQHF,TGTGCCAGCAGAACCGGGACAGGGCTTTCAAGGGAGCCCCAGCATTTT
TRBD1,many,TRBV10-3,TRBJ1-3,CAISPETGSSGNTIYF,TGTGCCATCAGCCCCGAGACAGGGAGCTCTGGAAACACCATATATTTT
NA,NA,TRBV28,TRBJ2-5,CASSREPKTQYF,TGTGCCAGCAGCCGGGAACCGAAGACCCAGTACTTC
TRBD2,NA,TRBV19,TRBJ2-7,CASSILEAGGSEQYF,TGTGCCAGTAGTATTTTAGAAGCGGGAGGAAGCGAGCAGTACTTC
TRBD1,few,TRBV6-5,TRBJ1-2,CASSYRTGPLYGYTF,TGTGCCAGCAGTTACCGGACAGGGCCTTTATATGGCTACACCTTC
NA,NA,TRBV3-1/TRBV3-2,TRBJ1-2,CASSQDYGGNYGYTF,TGTGCCAGCAGCCAAGATTATGGCGGGAACTATGGCTACACCTTC
TRBD2,NA,TRBV20-1,TRBJ2-7,CSASSGRVSSYEQYF,TGCAGTGCCAGTAGCGGGAGGGTTTCGTCCTACGAGCAGTACTTC
NA,NA,TRBV7-2,TRBJ2-3,CASSPRLGWGDTQYF,TGTGCCAGCAGCCCACGACTAGGATGGGGGGATACGCAGTATTTT
NA,few,TRBV5-4,TRBJ1-2,CASSLGRQINYGYTF,TGTGCCAGCAGCTTGGGGAGGCAAATTAACTATGGCTACACCTTC
NA,NA,TRBV11-3,TRBJ2-2,CASSPQGSVAGELFF,TGTGCCAGCAGCCCGCAGGGGTCAGTGGCCGGGGAGCTGTTTTTT
TRBD1,NA,TRBV9,TRBJ2-1,CASSVVGQGLRNEQFF,TGTGCCAGCAGCGTAGTGGGACAGGGACTGCGCAATGAGCAGTTCTTC
NA,NA,TRBV7-8,TRBJ2-5,CASSLQAIQETQYF,TGTGCCAGCAGCCTACAGGCGATACAAGAGACCCAGTACTTC
TRBD2,few,TRBV19,TRBJ2-1,CASSNGLAGANEQFF,TGTGCCAGTAGTAACGGACTAGCGGGAGCTAATGAGCAGTTCTTC
TRBD2,NA,TRBV7-3,TRBJ2-5,CASSLGGRAWETQYF,TGTGCCAGCAGCTTAGGAGGGAGGGCCTGGGAGACCCAGTACTTC
NA,NA,TRBV11-3,TRBJ2-1,CASSSGVASYNEQFF,TGTGCCAGCAGCTCAGGGGTGGCCTCCTACAATGAGCAGTTCTTC
TRBD2,few,TRBV10-1,TRBJ2-7,CASSEGGTSWFYEQYF,TGCGCCAGCAGTGAGGGTGGGACTAGCTGGTTCTACGAGCAGTACTTC
TRBD1,NA,TRBV10-2,TRBJ1-1,CASRGQGTEAFF,TGCGCCAGCAGGGGACAGGGCACTGAAGCTTTCTTT
NA,NA,TRBV15,TRBJ1-2,CATSRDFGHNQGDGYTF,TGTGCCACCAGCAGAGATTTCGGTCACAACCAAGGGGATGGCTACACCTTC
NA,NA,TRBV19,TRBJ2-5,CASSIDARPRYQETQYF,TGTGCCAGTAGTATAGACGCTAGACCTAGGTACCAAGAGACCCAGTACTTC
TRBD1,NA,TRBV10-3,TRBJ1-1,CAISPGQGGNSNTEAFF,TGTGCCATCAGCCCGGGACAGGGCGGGAATTCGAACACTGAAGCTTTCTTT
NA,NA,TRBV11-3,TRBJ2-1,CASSSQGSTYNEQFF,TGTGCCAGCAGCTCACAGGGAAGCACCTACAATGAGCAGTTCTTC
NA,NA,TRBV6-1,TRBJ2-1,CASSELQAYNEQFF,TGTGCCAGCAGTGAATTACAGGCCTACAATGAGCAGTTCTTC
NA,NA,TRBV3-1/TRBV3-2,TRBJ1-4,CASSQNDQGKLFF,TGTGCCAGCAGCCAAAATGACCAGGGAAAACTGTTTTTT
TRBD1,NA,TRBV15,TRBJ2-5,CATSRRGQGSGETQYF,TGTGCCACCAGCAGAAGGGGACAGGGAAGTGGAGAGACCCAGTACTTC
NA,few,TRBV6-5,TRBJ1-2,CASSLDLGRRYGYTF,TGTGCCAGCAGCCTAGACCTGGGGCGAAGGTATGGCTACACCTTC
NA,NA,TRBV2,TRBJ2-7,CASTPSGPGSYEQYF,TGTGCCAGCACCCCCAGCGGGCCTGGCTCCTACGAGCAGTACTTC
NA,NA,TRBV19,TRBJ1-5,CASSRGGLGNQPQHF,TGTGCCAGTAGTCGTGGGGGGTTGGGCAATCAGCCCCAGCATTTT
NA,NA,TRBV27,TRBJ2-2,CASSWGGLNTGELFF,TGTGCCAGCAGTTGGGGGGGCTTGAACACCGGGGAGCTGTTTTTT
TRBD2,NA,TRBV6-5,TRBJ2-3,CATKGLAGTDTQYF,TGTGCCACCAAGGGACTAGCGGGCACAGATACGCAGTATTTT
NA,NA,TRBV7-9,TRBJ1-1,CASSSTSGKMTEAFF,TGTGCCAGCAGCTCCACATCGGGAAAGATGACTGAAGCTTTCTTT
TRBD1,NA,TRBV10-2,TRBJ1-1,CASRTTTGVATEAFF,TGCGCCAGCAGGACGACCACAGGGGTGGCCACTGAAGCTTTCTTT
NA,NA,TRBV14,TRBJ1-1,CASSLRQRTQTEAFF,TGTGCCAGCAGCCTGAGACAGAGGACGCAGACTGAAGCTTTCTTT
TRBD1,NA,TRBV24-1,TRBJ2-5,CATSEIQQGAGQETQYF,TGTGCCACCAGTGAAATACAACAGGGGGCTGGCCAAGAGACCCAGTACTTC
NA,NA,TRBV4-1,TRBJ2-5,CASSQAASGETQYF,TGCGCCAGCAGCCAAGCTGCCTCGGGGGAGACCCAGTACTTC
TRBD1,NA,TRBV9,TRBJ2-2,CASSGPGQGRGTGELFF,TGTGCCAGCAGCGGACCCGGACAGGGAAGGGGGACCGGGGAGCTGTTTTTT
TRBD2,NA,TRBV24-1,TRBJ2-1,CATSDYGLAGGLYNEQFF,TGTGCCACCAGTGATTACGGACTAGCGGGAGGACTCTACAATGAGCAGTTCTTC
NA,few,TRBV19,TRBJ1-1,CASSILLSSEAFF,TGTGCCAGTAGTATTCTCCTGTCCTCCGAAGCTTTCTTT
TRBD2,NA,TRBV3-1/TRBV3-2,TRBJ2-3,CASSQDAWGLAGNSGGTDTQYF,TGTGCCAGCAGCCAAGATGCTTGGGGACTAGCGGGAAATTCCGGGGGCACAGATACGCAGTATTTT
NA,few,TRBV12-2,TRBJ1-3,CASRQWTLMIPSGNTIYF,TGTGCAAGTCGCCAATGGACACTGATGATCCCCTCTGGAAACACCATATATTTT